The clone carrying this TCR beta chain was seen a few times. Its specificity is unknown. The DNA is left out, because the CDR3 cannot be placed on it with certainty; the CDR3 is given as TCRdb lists it. TCR beta CDR3 region amplification was performed from RNA transcripts. TCR CDR3 regions were first amplified by RT-PCR with HTBI primers. TCRdb reanalysed the multiplex PCR reads using MiXCR and keeps one entry per CDR3 protein. The sample has 400,000 to 600,000 distinct CDR3 sequences, less than 25% seen once; the top ten hold about 30%. The data were obtained in a study of T cells in Graves' hyperthyroidism and ophthalmopathy. Study in general: It was at initial diagnosis, before any treatment, that peripheral blood was collected. Study-level points and caveats: Most clonotypes expanded in thyroid above 0.001 were likewise present in blood.

Patients were excluded for uncontrolled infection, other autoimmune disease, pregnancy or lactation. The CDR3 totals 16 residues, both ends included. Germline lookup yields CDR1 MNHEY and CDR2 SMNVEV (reference sequence). The receptor was isolated from a man aged 18 to 35 with Graves' hyperthyroidism. The rearrangement uses TRBV27 and TRBJ1-2; the listed D gene, TRBD1, was not tested against the DNA. Sequencing was carried out using blood. CDR3 loop: CASSTSDRLTNYGYTF.